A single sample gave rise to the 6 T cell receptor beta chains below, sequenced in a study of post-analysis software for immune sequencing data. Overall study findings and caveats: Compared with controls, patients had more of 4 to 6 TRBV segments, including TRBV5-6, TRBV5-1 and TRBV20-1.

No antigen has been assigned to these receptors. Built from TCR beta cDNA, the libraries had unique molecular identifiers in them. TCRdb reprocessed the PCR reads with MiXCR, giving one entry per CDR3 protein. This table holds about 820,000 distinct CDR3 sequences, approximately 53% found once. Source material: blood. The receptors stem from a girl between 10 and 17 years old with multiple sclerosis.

The CDR3 sequence: CASSPKLRWTKNIQYF. The CDR3 coding sequence is TGTGCCAGCAGTCCCAAGTTGCGATGGACCAAAAACATTCAGTACTTC. This chain joins TRBV6-5 and TRBJ2-4, with D uncertain. Germline V gene sequence: CDR1 MNHEY, CDR2 SVGAGI. Trimming shortened V by 5 bases and J by 2 bases, and 16 bases separated the two germline ends. The CDR3 totals 16 residues.

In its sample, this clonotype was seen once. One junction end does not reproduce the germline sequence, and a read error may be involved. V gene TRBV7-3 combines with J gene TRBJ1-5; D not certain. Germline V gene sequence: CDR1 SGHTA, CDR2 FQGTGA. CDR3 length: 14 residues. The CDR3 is CAGSPRAGNQPQHF. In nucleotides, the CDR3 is TGTGCCGGCAGCCCAAGGGCAGGAAATCAGCCCCAGCATTTT.

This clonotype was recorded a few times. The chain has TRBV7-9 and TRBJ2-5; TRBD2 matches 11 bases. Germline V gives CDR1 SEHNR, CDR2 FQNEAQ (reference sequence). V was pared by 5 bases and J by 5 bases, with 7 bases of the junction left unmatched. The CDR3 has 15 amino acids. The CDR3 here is CASSGGLAVMETQYF. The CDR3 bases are TGTGCCAGCAGCGGGGGACTAGCGGTGATGGAGACCCAGTACTTC.

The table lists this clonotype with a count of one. The CDR3 region has the DNA TGTGCCAGCTCAATTCCCGACAATGAGCAGTTCTTC. It specifies CASSIPDNEQFF. The chain has TRBV18 and TRBJ2-1; D unresolved. This CDR3 has 12 residues. V was cut by 5 bases and J by 5 bases, with 7 bases left in between. In germline, CDR1 is KGHSH, CDR2 LQKENI.

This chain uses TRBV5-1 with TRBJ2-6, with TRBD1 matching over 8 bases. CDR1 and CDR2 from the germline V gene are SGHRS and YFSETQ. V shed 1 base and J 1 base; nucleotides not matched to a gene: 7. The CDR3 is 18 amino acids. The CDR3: CASSLRRTGPSGANVLTF. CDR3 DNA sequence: TGCGCCAGCAGCTTGAGACGGACAGGGCCGTCTGGGGCCAACGTCCTGACTTTC.

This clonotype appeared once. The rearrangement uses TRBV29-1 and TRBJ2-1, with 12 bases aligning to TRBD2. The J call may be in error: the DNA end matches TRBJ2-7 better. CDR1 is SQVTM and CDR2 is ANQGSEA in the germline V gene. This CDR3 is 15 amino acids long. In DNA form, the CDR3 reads TGCAGCGTCGAAATACCGGGACTAGCGGGTTACGAGCAGTACTTC. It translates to CSVEIPGLAGYEQYF.